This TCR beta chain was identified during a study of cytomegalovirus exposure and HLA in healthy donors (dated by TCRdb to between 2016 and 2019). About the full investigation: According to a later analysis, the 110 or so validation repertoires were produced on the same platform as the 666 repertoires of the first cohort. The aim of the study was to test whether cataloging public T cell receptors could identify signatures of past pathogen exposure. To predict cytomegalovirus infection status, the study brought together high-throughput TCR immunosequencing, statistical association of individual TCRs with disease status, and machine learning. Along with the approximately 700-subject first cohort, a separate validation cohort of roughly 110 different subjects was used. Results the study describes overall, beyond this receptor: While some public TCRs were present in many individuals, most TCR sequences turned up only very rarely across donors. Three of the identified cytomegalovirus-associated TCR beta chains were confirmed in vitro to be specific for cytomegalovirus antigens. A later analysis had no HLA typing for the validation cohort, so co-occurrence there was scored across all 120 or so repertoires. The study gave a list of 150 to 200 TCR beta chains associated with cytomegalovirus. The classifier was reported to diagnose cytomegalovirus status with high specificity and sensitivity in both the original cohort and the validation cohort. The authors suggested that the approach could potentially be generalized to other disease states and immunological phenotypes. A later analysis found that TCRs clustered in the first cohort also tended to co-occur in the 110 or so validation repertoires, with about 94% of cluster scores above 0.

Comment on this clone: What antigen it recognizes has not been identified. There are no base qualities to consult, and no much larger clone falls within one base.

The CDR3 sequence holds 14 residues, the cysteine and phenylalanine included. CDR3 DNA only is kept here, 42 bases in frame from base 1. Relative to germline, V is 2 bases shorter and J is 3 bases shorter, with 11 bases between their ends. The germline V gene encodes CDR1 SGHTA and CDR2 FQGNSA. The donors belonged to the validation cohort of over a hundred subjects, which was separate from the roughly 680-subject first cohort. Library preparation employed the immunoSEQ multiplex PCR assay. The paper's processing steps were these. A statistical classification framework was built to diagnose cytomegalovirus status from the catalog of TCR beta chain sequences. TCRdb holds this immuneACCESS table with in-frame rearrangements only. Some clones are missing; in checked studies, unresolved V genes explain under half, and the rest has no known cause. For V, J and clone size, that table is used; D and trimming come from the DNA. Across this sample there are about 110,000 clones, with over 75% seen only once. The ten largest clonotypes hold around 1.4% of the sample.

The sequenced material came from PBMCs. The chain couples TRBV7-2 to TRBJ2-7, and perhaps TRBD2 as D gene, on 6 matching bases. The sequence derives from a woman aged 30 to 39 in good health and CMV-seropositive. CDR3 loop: CASSLRGSGYEQYF. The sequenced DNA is TGTGCCAGCAGCTTAAGGGGTAGCGGCTACGAGCAGTACTTC.